These 16 T cell receptor beta chains originate from one sample sequenced in a study of T cells after yellow fever vaccination. TCRdb reanalysed the 5' RACE reads using MiXCR and keeps one entry per CDR3 protein. The profile shows 250,000 or so distinct CDR3 sequences, roughly 3.5% of them singletons. The source material was PBMCs, sampled 15 days after the yellow fever booster vaccination. The receptors originated from a man aged 18 to 29 who received the YFV17D yellow fever vaccine.

This clonotype was recorded at least ten times. The genes are TRBV20-1 and TRBJ2-3, with 7 bases aligning to TRBD2. CDR1 is DFQATT, CDR2 SNEGSKA, per germline (reference sequence). The V and J ends lost 6 bases and 5 bases, in that order; junction bases with no gene match: 17. This CDR3 region has 16 residues. The CDR3 spells CSARTGSGGVGDTQYF. The CDR3 coding sequence is TGCAGTGCCCGGACTGGATCGGGAGGCGTTGGAGATACGCAGTATTTT.

This clonotype was recorded many times. V is TRBV12-3 or TRBV12-4 and J is TRBJ2-3; weak D call: TRBD2 (6 bases). This CDR3 has 15 amino acids. V was cut by 7 bases and J by 3 bases, with 17 bases left in between. This chain's CDR3 is CASTPGLPGTDTQYF. The CDR3 region has the DNA TGTGCCAGCACCCCGGGACTCCCAGGGACAGATACGCAGTATTTT.

This clonotype was seen at least ten times. V is TRBV27 and J is TRBJ1-1; TRBD1 matches 8 bases. V was clipped by 9 bases and J by 2 bases; unmatched bases: 11. This CDR3 is 15 amino acids long. From germline, CDR1 is MNHEY and CDR2 SMNVEV (reference sequence). The CDR3 region has the DNA TGTGCCAGTAGAGACCCCGGGACAGGCAACACTGAAGCTTTCTTT. The encoded protein is CASRDPGTGNTEAFF.

The chain combines TRBV12-5 with TRBJ2-5; tentative D call: TRBD2 (6 bases). CDR1 and CDR2 (germline): LGHNT, FRNRAP. Trimming removed 7 bases from V and 4 bases from J, with 16 bases in between. This CDR3 has 14 residues. The CDR3 sequence: CASAPTGTLETQYF. Here the CDR3 DNA reads TGTGCTAGTGCCCCTACCGGGACTTTAGAGACCCAGTACTTC.

This clonotype was seen many times. The V and J genes are TRBV7-2 and TRBJ1-2; a possible D gene is TRBD1 (6 bases). The CDR3 is 14 residues long. Trimming left V 5 bases short and J 3 bases short, with 13 bases between. Germline loops: CDR1 SGHTA, CDR2 FQGNSA. Here the CDR3 DNA reads TGTGCCAGCAGCCCAACAGGGAGAGACTATGGCTACACCTTC. It is translated as CASSPTGRDYGYTF.

This clonotype has a count of ten or more. CDR3 in DNA: TGCAGTGCTACGGAAACAGACCAAGAGACCCAGTACTTC. Translated: CSATETDQETQYF. The chain joins TRBV20-1 to TRBJ2-5; unclear D gene. Trimming took off 4 bases at V and 0 bases at J, with 9 bases between the two ends. In germline, CDR1 is DFQATT, CDR2 SNEGSKA (reference sequence). CDR3 length equals 13 residues.

This clonotype has a count of ten or more. The chain is built from TRBV12-3 or TRBV12-4 and TRBJ1-5; 8 nucleotides align to TRBD1. The V segment lost 3 bases and the J segment 8 bases; nucleotides outside the gene matches: 6. This CDR3 comprises 14 residues. This CDR3 is CASSLDRALKPQHF. CDR3 nucleotides: TGTGCCAGCAGTTTGGACAGGGCGCTTAAGCCCCAGCATTTT.

The table lists this clonotype with a few counts. The V and J genes are TRBV28 and TRBJ1-3, with D perhaps matching TRBD1 (5 bases). Trimming removed 7 bases at V and 0 bases at J, with 16 bases between. The CDR3 is 16 residues long. Germline lookup yields CDR1 MDHEN and CDR2 SYDVKM. The DNA of the CDR3 is TGTGCCAGCAACATCCGGGGCCCGAGCTCTGGAAACACCATATATTTT. Amino acid sequence: CASNIRGPSSGNTIYF.

This clonotype was detected many times. The rearrangement uses TRBV7-2 and TRBJ2-2, with D tentatively TRBD1 (5 bases). The CDR3 spans 16 residues. Germline loops: CDR1 SGHTA, CDR2 FQGNSA. V was trimmed by 7 bases and J by 4 bases, leaving 19 bases between them. CDR3: CASTAPQGRGTGELFF. For the CDR3, the DNA is TGTGCCAGCACTGCCCCTCAGGGTAGGGGCACCGGGGAGCTGTTTTTT.

This clonotype was picked up many times. The J gene is TRBJ2-2, the V gene TRBV5-1, with D hard to call. Germline V lookup: CDR1 SGHRS, CDR2 YFSETQ. The germline V and J ends were trimmed by 7 bases and 5 bases, with 12 bases remaining between them. The CDR3 is 13 residues long. CDR3 loop: CASRWGFTGELFF. Here the CDR3 DNA reads TGCGCCAGCCGTTGGGGTTTTACCGGGGAGCTGTTTTTT.

This clonotype came up many times. The V call is TRBV18, the J call TRBJ1-5; D gene ambiguous. This CDR3 region has 16 residues. CDR1 and CDR2 from the germline V gene are KGHSH and LQKENI. Trimming shortened V by 3 bases and J by 2 bases, and 14 bases separated the two germline ends. The CDR3: CASSPPGSSGNQPQHF. The CDR3 DNA follows: TGTGCCAGCTCACCCCCGGGTTCCTCTGGCAATCAGCCCCAGCATTTT.

This clonotype was picked up many times. The rearrangement joins TRBV5-6 to TRBJ1-2, with unresolved D. This CDR3 is 13 amino acids long. V was cut by 2 bases and J by 6 bases, with 11 bases left in between. CDR1 is SGHDT and CDR2 is YYEEEE in the germline V gene. In DNA form, the CDR3 reads TGTGCCAGCAGCTTTAGGTCCGCCAATGGCTACACCTTC. Protein: CASSFRSANGYTF.

This clonotype has a count of ten or more. The V call is TRBV20-1, the J call TRBJ1-6; no firm D call. This CDR3 is built from 15 residues. In germline, CDR1 is DFQATT, CDR2 SNEGSKA (reference sequence). Trimming removed 3 bases from V and 8 bases from J, with 17 bases in between. This CDR3 is CSASVGTLDYSPLHF. The DNA of the CDR3 is TGCAGTGCTAGCGTGGGCACCTTAGACTATTCACCCCTCCACTTT.

This clonotype was seen many times. The chain is built from TRBV7-9 and TRBJ2-7; 8 nucleotides agree with TRBD1. V lost 3 bases to trimming and J lost 5 bases; unmatched junction nucleotides: 3. There are 13 residues in the CDR3. Germline-derived CDR1 and CDR2 are SEHNR and FQNEAQ (reference sequence). This CDR3 is CASSLTGADEQYF. Written as DNA, the CDR3 is TGTGCCAGCAGCTTGACAGGGGCAGACGAGCAGTACTTC. The full variable domain, in which reference TRBV7-9 and TRBJ2-7 provide the parts outside the CDR3, is DTGVSQNPRHKITKRGQNVTFRCDPISEHNRLYWYRQTLGQGPEFLTYFQNEAQLEKSRLLSDRFSAERPKGSFSTLEIQRTEQGDSAMYLCASSLTGADEQYFGPGTRLTVT.

This clonotype appeared many times. J is TRBJ1-2 and V is TRBV12-3 or TRBV12-4, with D perhaps TRBD1 (5 bases). The V end was cut by 2 bases, the J end by 8 bases, with 12 bases between. The CDR3 extends over 13 amino acids. The CDR3 protein is CASSLPGQSGYTF. Written as DNA, the CDR3 is TGTGCCAGCAGTTTACCTGGACAAAGCGGCTACACCTTC.

This clonotype was counted many times. The J gene is TRBJ1-5, the V gene TRBV28; no reliable D call. Germline V gene data show CDR1 as MDHEN and CDR2 as SYDVKM. V was cut by 5 bases and J by 2 bases, with 13 bases left in between. The CDR3 has 15 residues. DNA for the CDR3: TGTGCCAGCAGTACGAGGGCTTTGGGCAATCAGCCCCAGCATTTT. Residues: CASSTRALGNQPQHF.